This T cell receptor beta chain was recorded in a study of blood T cell repertoires in COVID-19. Germline-derived CDR1 and CDR2 are KGHSH and LQKENI. This CDR3 has 15 amino acids. J lost 3 bases, V lost 1 base, and 3 bases had no gene match. Clones were sequenced by immunoSEQ multiplex PCR, and TCRdb holds only the in-frame ones, with some missing. The data show some 240,000 clones, with roughly 80% seen just once and roughly 9.6% held by the top ten. The chain combines TRBV18 with TRBJ1-1; 9 nucleotides line up with TRBD1. Sequencing was performed on peripheral blood. This TCR came from a woman over 75 with acute or convalescent COVID-19. CDR3 region: CASSPLTGGDTEAFF. DNA for the CDR3: TGTGCCAGCTCACCACTGACAGGGGGAGACACTGAAGCTTTCTTT.